Listed below are T cell receptor beta chains from one sample, sequenced in a study of T cell responses to AZD1222 COVID-19 vaccine. Clones were sequenced by immunoSEQ multiplex PCR, and TCRdb holds only the in-frame ones, with some missing. The sample lists tens of thousands of clones, more than 75% occurring once. Sequencing was performed on peripheral blood, taken 28 days after the second AZD1222 dose. These receptors were taken from an adult who received the AZD1222 COVID-19 vaccine. CDR3s include the opening cysteine and the closing phenylalanine or tryptophan. D genes are given only for firm matches. Some rows mark clone size as missing; the rest say once, few, many or name a class of expanded clone.

v_gene	j_gene	abundance	len	d_gene	CDR3aa	CDR3nt
TRBV7-9	TRBJ2-1	-	19	TRBD2	CASSLASPGLAVSYNEQFF	TGTGCCAGCAGCTTAGCTTCCCCGGGACTAGCGGTCTCCTACAATGAGCAGTTCTTC
TRBV4-2	TRBJ1-6	-	16	TRBD1	CASSQPPGTGNSPLHF	TGTGCCAGCAGCCAACCCCCCGGGACAGGAAATTCACCCCTCCACTTT
TRBV3-1/TRBV3-2	TRBJ2-4	once	18	-	CASSQLQGDLLAKNIQYF	TGTGCCAGCAGCCAATTACAGGGAGACCTTCTAGCCAAAAACATTCAGTACTTC
TRBV11-3	TRBJ2-7	-	15	TRBD2	CASSARLAGSYEQYF	TGTGCCAGCAGCGCGAGACTAGCGGGGTCCTACGAGCAGTACTTC
TRBV19	TRBJ2-7	once	12	-	CASSSSGYEQYF	TGTGCCAGTAGTTCTTCCGGCTACGAGCAGTACTTC
TRBV15	TRBJ2-5	few	12	-	CATSRDEETQYF	TGTGCCACCAGCAGAGATGAAGAGACCCAGTACTTC
TRBV7-6	TRBJ2-5	once	15	TRBD2	CASSLGSAGAETQYF	TGTGCCAGCAGCTTAGGGTCAGCGGGGGCAGAGACCCAGTACTTC
TRBV5-1	TRBJ2-5	-	15	-	CASSPTPGIQETQYF	TGCGCCAGCAGCCCAACCCCCGGGATCCAAGAGACCCAGTACTTC
TRBV24-1	TRBJ2-1	-	17	TRBD1	CATSDNAGTGGYHEQFF	TGTGCCACCAGTGACAATGCCGGGACAGGGGGTTACCATGAGCAGTTCTTC
TRBV19	TRBJ1-4	-	15	-	CASNGAASTNEKLFF	TGTGCAAGTAACGGGGCGGCTTCAACTAATGAAAAACTGTTTTTT
TRBV6-1	TRBJ2-1	-	13	TRBD2	CASSLLAGGEQFF	TGTGCCAGCAGTTTACTAGCGGGAGGCGAGCAGTTCTTC
TRBV2	TRBJ2-7	-	14	-	CASRPDSVSYEQYF	TGTGCCAGCAGGCCGGACAGCGTCTCCTACGAGCAGTACTTC
TRBV27	TRBJ2-5	-	17	TRBD2	CASSLSSSSGREETQYF	TGTGCCAGCAGTTTATCGAGTAGTAGCGGGAGGGAAGAGACCCAGTACTTC
TRBV29-1	TRBJ1-5	once	15	TRBD1	CSVSLGQGSNQPQHF	TGCAGCGTTTCGTTAGGACAGGGTAGCAATCAGCCCCAGCATTTT
TRBV7-2	TRBJ1-2	-	17	TRBD1	CASSDRQGAPGDYGYTF	TGTGCCAGCAGCGACCGACAGGGGGCCCCGGGGGACTATGGCTACACCTTC
TRBV27	TRBJ1-1	-	16	TRBD1	CASSFLGDRGNTEAFF	TGTGCCAGCAGTTTCTTGGGGGACAGGGGTAACACTGAAGCTTTCTTT